These T cell receptor beta chains were read from a single sample in a study of blood T cells in healthy people across ages. TCRdb re-derived calls from the 5' RACE reads in MiXCR, one entry per CDR3 protein. The sample holds some 1.4 million distinct CDR3 sequences, approximately 40% seen once. Sequences were obtained from blood. Receptor source: a woman between 18 and 29 years old in good health. Each CDR3 is given with its conserved first and last residue. The D gene is left open where the match is weak. The size of a clone is reported for some rows only, either as once, few or many, or as a class for expanded clones.

d_call | clone_size | j_call | v_call | cdr3_aa | cdr3_nt
TRBD1 | - | TRBJ1-1 | TRBV10-1 | CAKGLTGESSEAFF | TGCGCCAAGGGACTGACAGGGGAATCCTCTGAAGCTTTCTTT
- | - | TRBJ2-7 | TRBV12-3/TRBV12-4 | CASRQGGLSSYEQYF | TGTGCCAGCCGTCAGGGGGGACTGTCCTCCTACGAGCAGTACTTC
- | - | TRBJ2-4 | TRBV3-1 | CASSLNTGATGKNIQYF | TGTGCCAGCAGCCTCAACACTGGGGCGACGGGCAAAAACATTCAGTACTTC
- | - | TRBJ2-7 | TRBV7-2 | CASSLDGGWNSYEQYF | TGTGCCAGCAGCTTAGATGGGGGATGGAACTCCTACGAGCAGTACTTC
- | - | TRBJ1-1 | TRBV18 | CASSPEGPEGTEAFF | TGTGCCAGCTCACCAGAGGGCCCCGAGGGCACTGAAGCTTTCTTT
- | few | TRBJ2-1 | TRBV29-1 | CSVELASSYNEQFF | TGCAGCGTTGAGCTCGCGAGCTCCTACAATGAGCAGTTCTTC
- | few | TRBJ2-5 | TRBV5-1 | CASSLKTGAIQETQYF | TGCGCCAGCAGCTTGAAGACGGGGGCGATCCAAGAGACCCAGTACTTC
- | once | TRBJ2-1 | TRBV11-2 | CAGSLDPLLNNEQFF | TGTGCCGGCAGCTTAGATCCCCTCTTAAACAATGAGCAGTTCTTC
- | - | TRBJ1-1 | TRBV5-6 | CASSFKGDEAFF | TGTGCCAGCAGCTTTAAAGGGGACGAAGCTTTCTTT
- | few | TRBJ1-1 | TRBV6-5 | CASSPLGRRTEAFF | TGTGCCAGCAGTCCCCTGGGGAGGAGGACTGAAGCTTTCTTT
TRBD2 | - | TRBJ2-7 | TRBV9 | CASSATGTSGTYEQYF | TGTGCCAGCAGCGCGACCGGGACTAGCGGGACCTACGAGCAGTACTTC
- | few | TRBJ2-7 | TRBV3-1 | CASGAGTYEQYF | TGTGCCAGCGGAGCTGGTACCTACGAGCAGTACTTC
TRBD2 | - | TRBJ2-2 | TRBV7-3 | CASSPGRGGTGELFF | TGTGCCAGCAGCCCCGGAAGGGGAGGGACCGGGGAGCTGTTTTTT
- | few | TRBJ1-2 | TRBV28 | CASSLQLNTLRGYGYTF | TGTGCCAGCAGTTTACAACTTAACACCCTTCGGGGATATGGCTACACCTTC
- | few | TRBJ2-3 | TRBV15 | CATSRDVMGADTQYF | TGTGCCACCAGCAGAGATGTTATGGGGGCAGATACGCAGTATTTT
TRBD1 | - | TRBJ2-5 | TRBV7-9 | CASSLFPGRTGAGKTQYF | TGTGCCAGCAGCTTATTCCCCGGACGGACAGGGGCTGGGAAGACCCAGTACTTC
- | - | TRBJ2-1 | TRBV25-1 | CASGWGPTGQFF | TGTGCCAGTGGGTGGGGGCCGACGGGGCAGTTCTTC
- | few | TRBJ1-1 | TRBV6-1 | CASSAQGSGSSSFF | TGTGCCAGCAGTGCCCAGGGGAGTGGGTCCTCGAGTTTCTTT
- | - | TRBJ1-1 | TRBV6-2/TRBV6-3 | CASSYRGVKNTEAFF | TGTGCCAGCAGTTACAGGGGCGTAAAGAACACTGAAGCTTTCTTT
- | few | TRBJ2-5 | TRBV21-1 | CASSRRDREETQYF | TGTGCCAGCAGCCGTCGGGACAGGGAAGAGACCCAGTACTTC
- | - | TRBJ2-1 | TRBV5-1 | CASSLIRGGYSEQFF | TGCGCCAGCAGCTTGATAAGGGGAGGATACAGTGAGCAGTTCTTC
- | - | TRBJ2-4 | TRBV2 | CASRRLLGAKNIQYF | TGTGCCAGCCGTCGCTTGTTGGGGGCCAAAAACATTCAGTACTTC